These T cell receptor beta chains were read from a single sample in a study of T-cell reconstitution after alpha-beta-depleted transplantation in children. TCRdb re-called the PCR reads with MiXCR, one entry per CDR3 protein. The table records around 120,000 distinct CDR3 sequences, around 23% of them present only once. Here the sequenced sample was PBMCs, mostly from graft donor cells, taken 180 days after TCRalphabeta/CD19-depleted stem cell transplant. The source is a male patient between 2 and 9 years old who had a stem cell transplant for chronic granulomatous disease, so the T cells may come from the graft donor. Each CDR3 is given without its conserved first and last residue. D genes are given only for firm matches.

d_call: TRBD2
j_call: TRBJ2-7
v_call: TRBV12-3/TRBV12-4
cdr3_aa: ASSYSGGANEQY

d_call: .
j_call: TRBJ1-5
v_call: TRBV6-1
cdr3_aa: ASKDSSNQPQH

d_call: TRBD1
j_call: TRBJ1-2
v_call: TRBV7-6
cdr3_aa: ASSSLTGGGYT

d_call: .
j_call: TRBJ1-5
v_call: TRBV20-1
cdr3_aa: SARGNQPQH

d_call: .
j_call: TRBJ2-3
v_call: TRBV29-1
cdr3_aa: SVENGISTDTQY

d_call: .
j_call: TRBJ1-1
v_call: TRBV6-1
cdr3_aa: ASSPGWEGTEAF

d_call: .
j_call: TRBJ1-2
v_call: TRBV10-3
cdr3_aa: AILGGRTSYGYT

d_call: TRBD2
j_call: TRBJ2-3
v_call: TRBV5-1
cdr3_aa: ASSWTSWDTQY

d_call: .
j_call: TRBJ2-3
v_call: TRBV7-2
cdr3_aa: ASSFYAKADTQY

d_call: TRBD1
j_call: TRBJ1-5
v_call: TRBV6-1
cdr3_aa: ASSLTGESQPQH

d_call: TRBD2
j_call: TRBJ2-1
v_call: TRBV9
cdr3_aa: ASSVGTSGGNEQF

d_call: .
j_call: TRBJ2-1
v_call: TRBV7-6
cdr3_aa: ASSLGLAGRAYNEQF

d_call: .
j_call: TRBJ2-1
v_call: TRBV7-9
cdr3_aa: ASSLDGSGTSYNEQF

d_call: TRBD2
j_call: TRBJ2-3
v_call: TRBV27
cdr3_aa: ASSSSGRAREDTQY

d_call: .
j_call: TRBJ2-7
v_call: TRBV20-1
cdr3_aa: SASGTSYEQY

d_call: .
j_call: TRBJ2-1
v_call: TRBV21-1
cdr3_aa: ASSNRDRTYNEQF

d_call: TRBD1
j_call: TRBJ2-6
v_call: TRBV7-2
cdr3_aa: ASSFPRDRVLSGANVLT

d_call: TRBD1
j_call: TRBJ2-5
v_call: TRBV7-2
cdr3_aa: ASSRDRDRIETQY

d_call: TRBD1
j_call: TRBJ1-1
v_call: TRBV7-2
cdr3_aa: ASSLERGREAF

d_call: TRBD1
j_call: TRBJ1-1
v_call: TRBV6-5
cdr3_aa: ASSYFWTGDGSEAF

d_call: .
j_call: TRBJ1-5
v_call: TRBV5-1
cdr3_aa: ASSLAGDTNQPQH

d_call: TRBD2
j_call: TRBJ2-2
v_call: TRBV6-5
cdr3_aa: ASSSPGGRRTGELF

d_call: .
j_call: TRBJ2-6
v_call: TRBV5-1
cdr3_aa: ASSLSGTLTSGANVLT

d_call: .
j_call: TRBJ2-2
v_call: TRBV4-2
cdr3_aa: ASSPAGELF

d_call: .
j_call: TRBJ2-2
v_call: TRBV7-6
cdr3_aa: ASSIIQDTGELF

d_call: .
j_call: TRBJ2-1
v_call: TRBV27
cdr3_aa: ASSNRLQIYNEQF

d_call: TRBD2
j_call: TRBJ2-1
v_call: TRBV20-1
cdr3_aa: SPLAGGIYNEQF

d_call: TRBD2
j_call: TRBJ2-3
v_call: TRBV29-1
cdr3_aa: SVAGTSDYTDTQY

d_call: .
j_call: TRBJ1-1
v_call: TRBV20-1
cdr3_aa: SAPPLPGMNTEAF

d_call: TRBD1
j_call: TRBJ2-7
v_call: TRBV5-1
cdr3_aa: ASRSGTGVYEQY

d_call: .
j_call: TRBJ1-5
v_call: TRBV28
cdr3_aa: ASSFWPQGPLEGEMSNQPQH

d_call: TRBD2
j_call: TRBJ2-3
v_call: TRBV9
cdr3_aa: ASSPGLAGDADTQY

d_call: .
j_call: TRBJ1-2
v_call: TRBV12-3/TRBV12-4
cdr3_aa: ASSQSPRRSFYGYT

d_call: .
j_call: TRBJ2-7
v_call: TRBV30
cdr3_aa: AWSDEGISYEQY

d_call: .
j_call: TRBJ1-2
v_call: TRBV9
cdr3_aa: ASSTGGQPYYGYT

d_call: .
j_call: TRBJ2-5
v_call: TRBV7-2
cdr3_aa: ASSLGGQQETQY

d_call: .
j_call: TRBJ2-7
v_call: TRBV7-8
cdr3_aa: ASSDIQGHSRDEQY

d_call: TRBD1
j_call: TRBJ2-7
v_call: TRBV12-3/TRBV12-4
cdr3_aa: ASSSRQGWNEQY

d_call: TRBD2
j_call: TRBJ2-1
v_call: TRBV12-3/TRBV12-4
cdr3_aa: ASSVGLANEQF

d_call: .
j_call: TRBJ2-6
v_call: TRBV7-8
cdr3_aa: ASSPMPGSGANVLT

d_call: TRBD1
j_call: TRBJ2-5
v_call: TRBV20-1
cdr3_aa: SAPKGQGETQY